What follows are 9 T cell receptor beta chains derived from one specimen sequenced in a study of T cell changes during pregnancy in multiple sclerosis. Assay: immunoSEQ multiplex PCR; the TCRdb copy retains only in-frame clones and omits some. The sample holds 55,000 to 70,000 clones; about 90% are singletons and the top ten take less than 1.5%. The material was peripheral blood, obtained in the third trimester of pregnancy. Receptor source: a female donor in good health, enrolled as a control in a pregnancy study.

This chain uses TRBV5-1 with TRBJ2-3, with TRBD2 matching 8 bases. There are 15 residues in the CDR3. J was trimmed by 2 bases and V by 4 bases; bases with no gene match: 6. Germline V lookup: CDR1 SGHRS, CDR2 YFSETQ. The CDR3 DNA sequence: TGCGCCAGCAGCAGGGAGCGGGGGTCCACAGATACGCAGTATTTT. Amino acids: CASSRERGSTDTQYF.

This chain links TRBV30 with TRBJ1-2; 7 bases are a match to TRBD1. The CDR3 is 15 amino acids. The germline gives CDR1 GTSNPN, CDR2 SVGIG (reference sequence). Trimming removed 3 bases from V and 2 bases from J; junction bases left unmatched: 9. Written as DNA, the CDR3 is TGTGCCTGGAGGCCCCCCGGGGGACAGAACTATGGCTACACCTTC. It yields the protein CAWRPPGGQNYGYTF. Complete variable domain (other parts from reference TRBV30 and TRBJ1-2): SQTIHQWPATLVQPVGSPLSLECTVEGTSNPNLYWYRQAAGRGLQLLFYSVGIGQISSEVPQNLSASRPQDRQFILSSKKLLLSDSGFYLCAWRPPGGQNYGYTFGSGTRLTVV.

The CDR3 DNA follows: TGTGCCAGCAGCTTAGGGACACAGAATGAAGCTTTCTTT. Translated: CASSLGTQNEAFF. The chain joins TRBV7-9 to TRBJ1-1, with a weak D call TRBD1 (5 bases). Trimming stripped 1 base from V and 7 bases from J, with 10 bases between. The germline V gene has CDR1 SEHNR and CDR2 FQNEAQ (reference sequence). The CDR3 extends over 13 amino acids. The variable domain in full, with the rest retrieved from reference TRBV7-9 and TRBJ1-1, is DTGVSQNPRHKITKRGQNVTFRCDPISEHNRLYWYRQTLGQGPEFLTYFQNEAQLEKSRLLSDRFSAERPKGSFSTLEIQRTEQGDSAMYLCASSLGTQNEAFFGQGTRLTVV.

This clone has a single count. This sequence joins TRBV13 and TRBJ1-2; TRBD1 is a possible D gene (5 bases). With 5 bases removed from V and 2 bases from J, the gap between germline ends came to 12 bases. CDR3 size: 14 residues. In germline, CDR1 is PRHDT, CDR2 FYEKMQ (reference sequence). The CDR3 reads CASSTRTRNYGYTF. In DNA, the CDR3 is TGTGCCAGCAGCACGCGGACACGAAACTATGGCTACACCTTC.

CDR3 sequence (DNA): TGTGCCAGCCCCAGGGGCTACTGGGAGAACACTGAAGCTTTCTTT. Its translation: CASPRGYWENTEAFF. The J gene is TRBJ1-1, the V gene TRBV2; possibly TRBD1 for D (6 bases). The CDR3 extends over 15 amino acids. Deletions cut 8 bases from V and 1 base from J, with 17 bases between. The germline V gene encodes CDR1 SNHLY and CDR2 FYNNEI.

The CDR3 spells CASRTGARAFF. The CDR3 nucleotides read TGTGCCAGTAGGACAGGGGCAAGAGCTTTCTTT. The chain combines TRBV6-1 with TRBJ1-1; TRBD1 agrees at 9 bases. V gave up 9 bases and J gave up 10 bases; unmatched junction bases: 6. The CDR3 is 11 residues long. Germline lookup yields CDR1 MNHNS and CDR2 SASEGT.

This chain links TRBV4-2 with TRBJ2-3; D call uncertain. Per the germline V gene, CDR1 is LGHNA and CDR2 is YNFKEQ. V lost 0 bases and J lost 6, with 13 bases in between. There are 15 residues in the CDR3. This CDR3 is CASSQDRAWSDTQYF. CDR3 coding DNA: TGTGCCAGCAGCCAAGATCGAGCCTGGTCGGATACGCAGTATTTT.

V usage is TRBV5-1 and J usage is TRBJ2-7, with TRBD2 matching 8 bases. The CDR3 loop spans 17 amino acids. With 7 bases clipped from V and 4 bases from J, the junction kept 19 bases outside the gene matches. Germline V lookup: CDR1 SGHRS, CDR2 YFSETQ. CDR3 protein: CASPRHARGGRSYEQYF. The CDR3 coding sequence is TGCGCCAGCCCAAGACACGCTCGGGGGGGGAGGTCTTACGAGCAGTACTTC.

V and J are TRBV5-5 and TRBJ1-1; no firm D call. This CDR3 is built from 12 residues. Germline CDR1 and CDR2: SGHKS and YYEKEE (reference sequence). With 0 bases removed from V and 5 bases from J, the gap between germline ends came to 5 bases. CDR3 DNA sequence: TGTGCCAGCAGCTTGGCCCGGACTGAAGCTTTCTTT. It translates to CASSLARTEAFF.